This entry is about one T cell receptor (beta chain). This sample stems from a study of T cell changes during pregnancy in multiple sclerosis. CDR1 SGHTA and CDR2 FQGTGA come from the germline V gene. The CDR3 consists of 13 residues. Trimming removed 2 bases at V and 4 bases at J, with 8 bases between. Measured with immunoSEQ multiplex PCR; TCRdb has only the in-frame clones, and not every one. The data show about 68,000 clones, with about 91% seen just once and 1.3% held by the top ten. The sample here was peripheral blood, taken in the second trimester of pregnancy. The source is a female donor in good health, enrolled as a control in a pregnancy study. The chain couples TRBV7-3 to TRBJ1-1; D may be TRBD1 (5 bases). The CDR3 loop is CASSLRGITEAFF. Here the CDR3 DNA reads TGTGCCAGCAGCTTACGGGGGATCACTGAAGCTTTCTTT. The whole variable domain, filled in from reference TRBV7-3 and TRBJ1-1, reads GAGVSQTPSNKVTEKGKYVELRCDPISGHTALYWYRQSLGQGPEFLIYFQGTGAADDSGLPNDRFFAVRPEGSVSTLKIQRTERGDSAVYLCASSLRGITEAFFGQGTRLTVV.